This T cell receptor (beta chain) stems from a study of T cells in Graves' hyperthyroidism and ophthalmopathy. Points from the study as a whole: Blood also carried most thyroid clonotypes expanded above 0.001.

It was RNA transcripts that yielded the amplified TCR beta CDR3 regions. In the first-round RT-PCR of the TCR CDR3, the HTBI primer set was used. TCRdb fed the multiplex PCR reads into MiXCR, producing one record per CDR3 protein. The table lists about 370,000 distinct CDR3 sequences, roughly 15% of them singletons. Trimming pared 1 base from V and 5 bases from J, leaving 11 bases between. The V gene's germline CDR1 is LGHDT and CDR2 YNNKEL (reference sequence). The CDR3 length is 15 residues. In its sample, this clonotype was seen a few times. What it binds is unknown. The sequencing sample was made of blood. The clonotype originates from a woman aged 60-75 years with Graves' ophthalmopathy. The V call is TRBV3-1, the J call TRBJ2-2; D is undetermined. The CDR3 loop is CASSQGSPGTGELFF. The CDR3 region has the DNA TGTGCCAGCAGCCAAGGGTCCCCCGGGACCGGGGAGCTGTTTTTT.